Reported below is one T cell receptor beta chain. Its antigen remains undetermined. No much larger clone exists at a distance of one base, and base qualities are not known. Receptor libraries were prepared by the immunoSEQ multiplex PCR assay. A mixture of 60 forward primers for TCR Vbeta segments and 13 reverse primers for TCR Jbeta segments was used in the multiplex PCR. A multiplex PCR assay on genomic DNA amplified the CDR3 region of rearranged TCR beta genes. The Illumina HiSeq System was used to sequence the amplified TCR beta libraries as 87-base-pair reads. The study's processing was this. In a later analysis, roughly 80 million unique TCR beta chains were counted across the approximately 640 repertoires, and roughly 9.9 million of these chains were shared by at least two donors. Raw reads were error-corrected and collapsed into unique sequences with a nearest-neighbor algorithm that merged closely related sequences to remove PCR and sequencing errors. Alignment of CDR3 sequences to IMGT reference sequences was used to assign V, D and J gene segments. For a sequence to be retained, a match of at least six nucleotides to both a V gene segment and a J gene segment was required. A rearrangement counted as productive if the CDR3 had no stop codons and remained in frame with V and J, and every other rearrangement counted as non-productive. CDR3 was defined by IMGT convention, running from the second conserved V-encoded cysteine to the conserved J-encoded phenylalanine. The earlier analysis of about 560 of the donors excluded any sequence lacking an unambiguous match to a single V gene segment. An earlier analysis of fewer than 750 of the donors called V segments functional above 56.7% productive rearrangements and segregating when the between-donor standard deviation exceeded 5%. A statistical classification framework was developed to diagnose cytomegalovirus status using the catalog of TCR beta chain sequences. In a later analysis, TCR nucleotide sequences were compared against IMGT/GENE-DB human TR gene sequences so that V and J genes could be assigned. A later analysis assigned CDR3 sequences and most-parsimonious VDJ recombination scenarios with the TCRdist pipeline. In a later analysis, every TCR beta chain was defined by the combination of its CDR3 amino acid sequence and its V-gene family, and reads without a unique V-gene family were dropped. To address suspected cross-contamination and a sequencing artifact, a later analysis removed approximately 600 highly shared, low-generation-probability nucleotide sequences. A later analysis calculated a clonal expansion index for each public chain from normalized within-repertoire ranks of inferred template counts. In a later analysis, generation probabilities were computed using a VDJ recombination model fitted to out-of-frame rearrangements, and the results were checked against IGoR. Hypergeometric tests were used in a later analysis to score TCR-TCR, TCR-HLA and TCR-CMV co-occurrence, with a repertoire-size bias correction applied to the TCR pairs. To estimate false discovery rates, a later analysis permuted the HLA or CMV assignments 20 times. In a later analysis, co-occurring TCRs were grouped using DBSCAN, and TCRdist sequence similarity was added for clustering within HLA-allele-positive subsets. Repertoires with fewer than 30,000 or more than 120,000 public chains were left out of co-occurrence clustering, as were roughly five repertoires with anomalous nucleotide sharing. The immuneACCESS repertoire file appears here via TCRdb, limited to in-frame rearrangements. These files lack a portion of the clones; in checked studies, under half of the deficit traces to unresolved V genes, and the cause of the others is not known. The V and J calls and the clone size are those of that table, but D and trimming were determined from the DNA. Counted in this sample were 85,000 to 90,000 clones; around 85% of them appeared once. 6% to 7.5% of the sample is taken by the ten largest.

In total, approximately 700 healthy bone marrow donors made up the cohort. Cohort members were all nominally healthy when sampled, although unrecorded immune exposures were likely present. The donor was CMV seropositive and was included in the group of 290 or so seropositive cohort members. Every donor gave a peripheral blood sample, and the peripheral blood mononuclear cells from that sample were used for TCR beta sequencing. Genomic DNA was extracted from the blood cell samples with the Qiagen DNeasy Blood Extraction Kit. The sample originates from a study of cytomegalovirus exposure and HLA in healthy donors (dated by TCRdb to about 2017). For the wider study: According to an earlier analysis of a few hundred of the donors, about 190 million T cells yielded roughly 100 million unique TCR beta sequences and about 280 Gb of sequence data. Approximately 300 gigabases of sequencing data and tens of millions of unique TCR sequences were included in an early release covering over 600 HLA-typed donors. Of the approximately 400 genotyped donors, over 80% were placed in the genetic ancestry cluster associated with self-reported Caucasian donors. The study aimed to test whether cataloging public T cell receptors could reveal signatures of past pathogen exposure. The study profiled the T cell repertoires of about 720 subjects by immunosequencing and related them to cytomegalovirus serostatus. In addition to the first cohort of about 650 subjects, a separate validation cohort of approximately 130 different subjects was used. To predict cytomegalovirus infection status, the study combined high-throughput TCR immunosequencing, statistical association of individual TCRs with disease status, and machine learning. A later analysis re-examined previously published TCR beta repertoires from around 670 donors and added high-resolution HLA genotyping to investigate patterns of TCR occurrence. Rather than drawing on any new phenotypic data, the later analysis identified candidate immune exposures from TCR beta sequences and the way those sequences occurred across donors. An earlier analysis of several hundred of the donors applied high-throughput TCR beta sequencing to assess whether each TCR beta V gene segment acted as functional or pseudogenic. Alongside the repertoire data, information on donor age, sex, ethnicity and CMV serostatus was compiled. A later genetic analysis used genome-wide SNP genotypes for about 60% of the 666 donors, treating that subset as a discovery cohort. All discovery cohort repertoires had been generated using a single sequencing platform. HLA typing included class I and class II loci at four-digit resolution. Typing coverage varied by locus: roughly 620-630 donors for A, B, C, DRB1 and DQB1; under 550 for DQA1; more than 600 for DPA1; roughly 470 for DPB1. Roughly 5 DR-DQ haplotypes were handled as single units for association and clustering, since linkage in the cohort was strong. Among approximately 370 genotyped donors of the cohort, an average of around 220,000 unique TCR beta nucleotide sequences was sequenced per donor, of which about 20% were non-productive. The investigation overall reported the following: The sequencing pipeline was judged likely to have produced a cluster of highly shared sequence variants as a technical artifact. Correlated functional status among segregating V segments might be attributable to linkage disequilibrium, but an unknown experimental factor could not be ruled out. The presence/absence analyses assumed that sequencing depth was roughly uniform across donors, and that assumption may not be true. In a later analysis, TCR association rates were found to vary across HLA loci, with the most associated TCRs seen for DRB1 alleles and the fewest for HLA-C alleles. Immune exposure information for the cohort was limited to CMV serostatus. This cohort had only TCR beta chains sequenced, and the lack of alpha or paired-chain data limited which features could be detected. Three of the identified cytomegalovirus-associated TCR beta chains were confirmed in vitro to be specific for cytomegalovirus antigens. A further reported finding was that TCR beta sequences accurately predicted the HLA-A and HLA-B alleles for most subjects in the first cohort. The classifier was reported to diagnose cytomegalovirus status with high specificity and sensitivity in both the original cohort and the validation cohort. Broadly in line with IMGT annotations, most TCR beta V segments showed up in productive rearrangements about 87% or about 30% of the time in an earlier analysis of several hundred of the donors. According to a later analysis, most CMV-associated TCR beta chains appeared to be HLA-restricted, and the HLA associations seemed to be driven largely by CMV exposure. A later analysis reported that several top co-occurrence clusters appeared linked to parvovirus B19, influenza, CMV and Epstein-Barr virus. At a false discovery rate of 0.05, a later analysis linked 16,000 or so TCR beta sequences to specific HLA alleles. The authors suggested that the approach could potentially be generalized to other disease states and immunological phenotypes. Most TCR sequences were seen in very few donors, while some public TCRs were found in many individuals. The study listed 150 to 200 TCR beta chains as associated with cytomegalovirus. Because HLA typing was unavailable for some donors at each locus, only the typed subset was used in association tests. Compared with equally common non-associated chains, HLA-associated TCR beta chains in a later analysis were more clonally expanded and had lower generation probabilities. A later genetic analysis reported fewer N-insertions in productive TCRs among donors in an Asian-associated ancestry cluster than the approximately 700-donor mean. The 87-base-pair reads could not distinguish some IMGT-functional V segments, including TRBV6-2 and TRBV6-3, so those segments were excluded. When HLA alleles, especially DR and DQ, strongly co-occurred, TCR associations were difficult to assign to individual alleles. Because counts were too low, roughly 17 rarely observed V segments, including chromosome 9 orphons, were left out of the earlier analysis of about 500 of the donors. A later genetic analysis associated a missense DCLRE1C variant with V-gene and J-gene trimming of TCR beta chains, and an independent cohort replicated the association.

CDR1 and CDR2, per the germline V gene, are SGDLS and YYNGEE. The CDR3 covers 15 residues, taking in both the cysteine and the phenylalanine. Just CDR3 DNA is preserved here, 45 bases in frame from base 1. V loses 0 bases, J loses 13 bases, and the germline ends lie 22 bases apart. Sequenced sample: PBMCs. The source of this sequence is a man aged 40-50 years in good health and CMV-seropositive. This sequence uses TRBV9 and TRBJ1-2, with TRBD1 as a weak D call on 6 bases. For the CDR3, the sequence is CASSVGDPRDKISTF. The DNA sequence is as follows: TGTGCCAGCAGCGTAGGGGATCCACGGGACAAAATTAGCACCTTC.